The source of this TCR beta chain is a study of cytomegalovirus exposure and HLA in healthy donors. Use of 60 Vbeta and 13 Jbeta primers characterized the PCR. Only in-frame clones appear in the TCRdb table, and some are missing; sequencing was by immunoSEQ multiplex PCR. The sample yields about 70,000 clones, around two thirds seen once. The length of the CDR3 is 15 residues. Trimming cost V 4 bases and J 1 base, with 9 bases left between them. Germline V gene sequence: CDR1 SGHNT, CDR2 YYREEE (reference sequence). Sequenced: PBMCs. This chain joins TRBV5-4 and TRBJ2-6; D might be TRBD1 (6 bases). This TCR was recovered from a human donor in good health. CDR3 in DNA: TGTGCCAGCAGCCCTACAGGGTCTGGGGCCAACGTCCTGACTTTC. Amino acid sequence: CASSPTGSGANVLTF.